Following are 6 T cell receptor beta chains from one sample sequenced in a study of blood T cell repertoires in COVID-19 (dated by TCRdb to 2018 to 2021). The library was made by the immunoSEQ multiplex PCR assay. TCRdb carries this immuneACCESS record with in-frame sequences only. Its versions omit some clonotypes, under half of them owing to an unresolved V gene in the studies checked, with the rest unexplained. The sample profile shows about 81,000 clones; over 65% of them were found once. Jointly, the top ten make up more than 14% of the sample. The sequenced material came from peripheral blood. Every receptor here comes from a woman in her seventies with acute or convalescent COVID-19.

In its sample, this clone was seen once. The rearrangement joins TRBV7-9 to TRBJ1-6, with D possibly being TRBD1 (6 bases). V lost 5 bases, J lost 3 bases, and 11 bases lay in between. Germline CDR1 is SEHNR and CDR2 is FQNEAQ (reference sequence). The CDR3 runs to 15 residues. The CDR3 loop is CASSQRDNYNSPLHF. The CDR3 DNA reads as TGTGCCAGCAGCCAACGGGACAACTATAATTCACCCCTCCACTTT.

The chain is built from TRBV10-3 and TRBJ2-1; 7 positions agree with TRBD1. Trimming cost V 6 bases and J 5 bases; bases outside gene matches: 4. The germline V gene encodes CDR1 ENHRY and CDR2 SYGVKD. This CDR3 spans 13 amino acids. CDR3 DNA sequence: TGTGCCATCAGAGGGACAGAGAACAATGAGCAGTTCTTC. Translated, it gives CAIRGTENNEQFF.

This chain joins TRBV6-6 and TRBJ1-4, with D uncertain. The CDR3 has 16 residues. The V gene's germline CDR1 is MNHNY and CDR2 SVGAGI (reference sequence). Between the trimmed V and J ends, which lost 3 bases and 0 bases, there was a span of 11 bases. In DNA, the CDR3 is TGTGCCAGCAGTTATGGAGCCGGGTCAACTAATGAAAAACTGTTTTTT. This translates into CASSYGAGSTNEKLFF.

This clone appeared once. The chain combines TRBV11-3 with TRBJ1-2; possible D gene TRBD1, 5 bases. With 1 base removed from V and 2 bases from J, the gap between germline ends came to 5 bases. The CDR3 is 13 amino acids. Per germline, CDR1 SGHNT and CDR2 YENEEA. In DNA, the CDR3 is TGTGCCAGCAGCTTAGGACAGAACTATGGCTACACCTTC. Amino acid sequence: CASSLGQNYGYTF.

The CDR3 protein is CASSQGTGTGNQPQHF. CDR3 coding DNA: TGTGCCAGCAGCCAGGGTACCGGGACAGGTAATCAGCCCCAGCATTTT. The chain couples TRBV3-1 (or the pseudogene TRBV3-2) to TRBJ1-5; TRBD1 matches at 8 bases. V trimming: 3 bases; J trimming: 4 bases; junction bases outside the gene matches: 8. The germline gives CDR1 LGHDT, CDR2 YNNKEL (reference sequence). The CDR3 is 16 residues long.

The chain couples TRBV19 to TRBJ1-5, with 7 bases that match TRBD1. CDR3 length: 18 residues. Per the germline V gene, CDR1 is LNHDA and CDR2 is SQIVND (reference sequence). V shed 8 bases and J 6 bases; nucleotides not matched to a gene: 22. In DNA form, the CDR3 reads TGTGCCAGTGCACCACTAAATACTTACAGGGGTCAAGGTCAGCCCCAGCATTTT. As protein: CASAPLNTYRGQGQPQHF.